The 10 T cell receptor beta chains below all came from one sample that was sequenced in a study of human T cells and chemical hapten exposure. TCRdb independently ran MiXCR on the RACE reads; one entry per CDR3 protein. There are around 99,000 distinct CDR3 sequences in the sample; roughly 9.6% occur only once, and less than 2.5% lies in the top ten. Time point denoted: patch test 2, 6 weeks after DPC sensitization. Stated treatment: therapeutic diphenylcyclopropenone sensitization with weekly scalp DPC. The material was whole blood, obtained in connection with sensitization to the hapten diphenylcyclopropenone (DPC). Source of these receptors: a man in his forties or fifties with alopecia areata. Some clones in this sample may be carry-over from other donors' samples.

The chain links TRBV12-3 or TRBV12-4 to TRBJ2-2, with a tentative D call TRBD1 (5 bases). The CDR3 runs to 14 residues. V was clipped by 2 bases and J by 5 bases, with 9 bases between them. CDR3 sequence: CASSLQSGTGELFF. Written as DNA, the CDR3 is TGTGCCAGCAGTTTACAGTCAGGGACCGGGGAGCTGTTTTTT.

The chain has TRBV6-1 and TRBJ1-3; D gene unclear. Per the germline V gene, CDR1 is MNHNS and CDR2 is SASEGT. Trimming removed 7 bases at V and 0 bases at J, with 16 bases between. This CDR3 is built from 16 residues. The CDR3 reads CASTRINPRSGNTIYF. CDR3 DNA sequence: TGTGCCAGCACCCGGATTAACCCGCGCTCTGGAAACACCATATATTTT.

CDR3 DNA: TGTGCTAGTGGAGCTCCGGGACGCCCCTACGAGCAGTACGTC. Translating gives CASGAPGRPYEQYV. The rearrangement uses TRBV12-5 and TRBJ2-7; D might be TRBD1 or TRBD2, each matching 5 bases. CDR3 size: 14 residues. V was shortened by 6 bases and J by 2 bases, with 14 bases between the two germline ends. Germline loops: CDR1 LGHNT, CDR2 FRNRAP.

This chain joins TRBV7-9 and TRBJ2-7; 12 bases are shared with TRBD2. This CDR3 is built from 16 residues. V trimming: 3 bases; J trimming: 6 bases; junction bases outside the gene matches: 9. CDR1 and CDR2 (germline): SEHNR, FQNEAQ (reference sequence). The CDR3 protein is CASSFTPGLAGSEQYV. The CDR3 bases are TGTGCCAGCAGCTTTACCCCGGGACTAGCGGGTTCCGAGCAGTACGTC.

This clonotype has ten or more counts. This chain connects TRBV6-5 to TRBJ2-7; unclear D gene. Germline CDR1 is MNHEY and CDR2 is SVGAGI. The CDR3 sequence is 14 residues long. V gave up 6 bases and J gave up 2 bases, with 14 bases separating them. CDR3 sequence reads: CASRPVEGPYEQYV. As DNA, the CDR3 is TGTGCCAGCAGACCCGTCGAAGGCCCCTACGAGCAGTACGTC.

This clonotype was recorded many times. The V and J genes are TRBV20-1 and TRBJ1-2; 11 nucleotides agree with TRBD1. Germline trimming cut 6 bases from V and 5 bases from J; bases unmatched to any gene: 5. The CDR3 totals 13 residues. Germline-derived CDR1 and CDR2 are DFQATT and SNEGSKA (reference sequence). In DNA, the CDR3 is TGCAGTGCGCGGACAGGGGGCTCGTATGGCTACACCTTC. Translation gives CSARTGGSYGYTF.

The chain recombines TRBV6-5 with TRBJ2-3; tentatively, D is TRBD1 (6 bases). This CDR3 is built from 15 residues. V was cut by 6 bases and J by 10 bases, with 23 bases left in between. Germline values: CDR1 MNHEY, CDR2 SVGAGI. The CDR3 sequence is CASRYTGFRTVAQYF. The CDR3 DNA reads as TGTGCCAGCAGGTATACAGGGTTCCGCACCGTGGCGCAGTATTTT.

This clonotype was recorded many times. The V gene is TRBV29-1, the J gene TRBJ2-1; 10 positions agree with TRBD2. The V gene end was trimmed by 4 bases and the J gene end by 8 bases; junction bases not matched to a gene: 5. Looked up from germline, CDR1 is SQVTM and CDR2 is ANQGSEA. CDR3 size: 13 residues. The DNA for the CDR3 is TGCAGCGTTGTAAGGCTAGCGGGAGATGAGCAGTTCTTC. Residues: CSVVRLAGDEQFF.

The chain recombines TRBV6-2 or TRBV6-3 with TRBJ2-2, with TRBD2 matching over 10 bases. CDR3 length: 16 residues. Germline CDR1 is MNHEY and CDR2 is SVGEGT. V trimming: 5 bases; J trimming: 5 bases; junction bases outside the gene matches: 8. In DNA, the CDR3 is TGTGCCAGCAGTCTCAGGACTAGCGGACGAACCGGGGAGCTGTTTTTT. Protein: CASSLRTSGRTGELFF.

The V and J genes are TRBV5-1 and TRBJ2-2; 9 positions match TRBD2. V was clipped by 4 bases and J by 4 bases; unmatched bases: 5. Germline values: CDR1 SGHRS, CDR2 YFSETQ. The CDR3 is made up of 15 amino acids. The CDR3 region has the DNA TGCGCCAGCAGCGCGCGGGAGGGTCTCACCGGGGAGCTGTTTTTT. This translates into CASSAREGLTGELFF.